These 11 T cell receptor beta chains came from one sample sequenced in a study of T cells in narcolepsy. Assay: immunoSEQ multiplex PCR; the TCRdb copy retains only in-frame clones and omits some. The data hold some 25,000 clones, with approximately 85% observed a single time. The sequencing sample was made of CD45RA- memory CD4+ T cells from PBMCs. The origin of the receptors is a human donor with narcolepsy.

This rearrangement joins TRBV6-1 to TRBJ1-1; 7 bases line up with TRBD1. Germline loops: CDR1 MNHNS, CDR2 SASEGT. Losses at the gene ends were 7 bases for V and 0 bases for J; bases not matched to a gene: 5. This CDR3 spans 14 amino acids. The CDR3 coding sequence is TGTGCCAGCAATCACAGGGGCGTGAACACTGAAGCTTTCTTT. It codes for CASNHRGVNTEAFF.

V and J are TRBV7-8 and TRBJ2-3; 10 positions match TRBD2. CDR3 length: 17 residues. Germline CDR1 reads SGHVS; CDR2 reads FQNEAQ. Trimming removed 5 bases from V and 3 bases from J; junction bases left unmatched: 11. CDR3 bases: TGTGCCAGCAGCCCTAGGCAGGCTAGCGGGAGTACAGATACGCAGTATTTT. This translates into CASSPRQASGSTDTQYF.

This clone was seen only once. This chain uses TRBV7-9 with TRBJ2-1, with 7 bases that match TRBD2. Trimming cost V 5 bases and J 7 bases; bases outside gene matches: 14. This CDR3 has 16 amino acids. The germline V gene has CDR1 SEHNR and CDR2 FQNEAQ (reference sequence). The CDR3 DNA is TGTGCCAGCAGCCCCGCGGGTGGCGGGAGCGGAAATGAGCAGTTCTTC. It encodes CASSPAGGGSGNEQFF.

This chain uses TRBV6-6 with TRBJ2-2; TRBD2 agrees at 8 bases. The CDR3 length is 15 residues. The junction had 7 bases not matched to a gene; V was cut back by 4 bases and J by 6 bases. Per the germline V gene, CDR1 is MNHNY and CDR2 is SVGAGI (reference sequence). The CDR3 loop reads CASSSTRLASGELFF. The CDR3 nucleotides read TGTGCCAGCAGTTCCACCCGACTAGCGTCCGGGGAGCTGTTTTTT.

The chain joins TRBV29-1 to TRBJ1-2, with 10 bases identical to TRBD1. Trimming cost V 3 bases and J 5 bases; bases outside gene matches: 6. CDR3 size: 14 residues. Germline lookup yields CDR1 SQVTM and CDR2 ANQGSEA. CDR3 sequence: CSVEAGQGFYGYTF. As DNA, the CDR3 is TGCAGCGTTGAGGCGGGACAGGGGTTTTATGGCTACACCTTC.

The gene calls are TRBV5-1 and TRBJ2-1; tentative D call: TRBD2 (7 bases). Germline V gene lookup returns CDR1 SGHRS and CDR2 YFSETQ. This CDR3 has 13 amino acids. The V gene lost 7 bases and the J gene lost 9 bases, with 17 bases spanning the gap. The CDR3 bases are TGCGCCAGCTTCGTCGCCGGGGGGCTTGAGCAGTTCTTC. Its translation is CASFVAGGLEQFF.

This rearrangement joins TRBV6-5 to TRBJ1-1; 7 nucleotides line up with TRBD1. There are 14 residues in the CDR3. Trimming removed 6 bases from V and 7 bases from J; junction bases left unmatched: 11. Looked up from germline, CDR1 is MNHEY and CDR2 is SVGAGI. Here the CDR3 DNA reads TGTGCCAGCAGGGATCTTCTACAGGGGAATGAAGCTTTCTTT. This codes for CASRDLLQGNEAFF.

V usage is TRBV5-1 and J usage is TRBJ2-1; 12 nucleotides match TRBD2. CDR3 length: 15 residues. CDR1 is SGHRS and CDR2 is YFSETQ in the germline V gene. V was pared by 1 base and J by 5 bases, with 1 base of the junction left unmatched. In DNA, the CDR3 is TGCGCCAGCAGCTTGCCTAGCGGGAGGGACAATGAGCAGTTCTTC. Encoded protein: CASSLPSGRDNEQFF.

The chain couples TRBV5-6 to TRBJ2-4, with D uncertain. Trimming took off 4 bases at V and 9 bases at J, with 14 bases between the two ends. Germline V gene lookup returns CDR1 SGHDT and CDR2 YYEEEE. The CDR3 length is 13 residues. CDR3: CASSARFGGIQYF. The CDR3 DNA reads TGTGCCAGCAGCGCTCGGTTTGGTGGCATTCAGTACTTC.

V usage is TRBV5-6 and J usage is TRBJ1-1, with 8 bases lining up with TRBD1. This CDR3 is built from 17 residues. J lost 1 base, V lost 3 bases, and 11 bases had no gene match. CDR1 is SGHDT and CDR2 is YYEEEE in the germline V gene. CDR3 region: CASSSTGQGTKNTEAFF. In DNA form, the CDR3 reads TGTGCCAGCAGCTCGACCGGACAGGGCACCAAGAACACTGAAGCTTTCTTT.

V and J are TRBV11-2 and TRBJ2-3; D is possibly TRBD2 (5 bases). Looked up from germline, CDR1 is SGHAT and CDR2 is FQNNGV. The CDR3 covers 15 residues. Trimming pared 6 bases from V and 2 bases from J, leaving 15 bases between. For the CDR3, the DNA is TGTGCCAGCAGTTCAGCGGCAGGCCCCACAGATACGCAGTATTTT. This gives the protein CASSSAAGPTDTQYF.